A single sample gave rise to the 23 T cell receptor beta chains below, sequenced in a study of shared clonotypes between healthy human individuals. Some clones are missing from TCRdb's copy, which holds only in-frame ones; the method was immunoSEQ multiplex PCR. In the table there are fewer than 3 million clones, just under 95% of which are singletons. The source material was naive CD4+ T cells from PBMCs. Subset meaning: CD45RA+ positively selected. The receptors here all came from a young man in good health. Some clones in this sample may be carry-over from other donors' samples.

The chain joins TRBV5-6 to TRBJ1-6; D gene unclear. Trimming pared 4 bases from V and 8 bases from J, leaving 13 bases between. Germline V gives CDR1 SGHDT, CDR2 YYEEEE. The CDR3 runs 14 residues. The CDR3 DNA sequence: TGTGCCAGCAGCCAAGGACGGGTGGATTCACCCCTCCACTTT. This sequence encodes CASSQGRVDSPLHF.

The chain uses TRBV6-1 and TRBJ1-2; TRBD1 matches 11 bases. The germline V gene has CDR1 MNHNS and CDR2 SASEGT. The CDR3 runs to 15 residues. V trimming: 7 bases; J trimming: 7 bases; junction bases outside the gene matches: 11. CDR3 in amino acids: CASNLGTGGSSGYTF. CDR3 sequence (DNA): TGTGCCAGCAACTTAGGGACAGGGGGGAGCAGTGGCTACACCTTC.

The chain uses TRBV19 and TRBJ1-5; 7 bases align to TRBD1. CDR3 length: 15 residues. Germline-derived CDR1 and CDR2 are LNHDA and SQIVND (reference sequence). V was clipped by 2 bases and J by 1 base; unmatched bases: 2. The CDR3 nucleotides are TGTGCCAGTAGTATACTGACAGGGAGCAATCAGCCCCAGCATTTT. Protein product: CASSILTGSNQPQHF.

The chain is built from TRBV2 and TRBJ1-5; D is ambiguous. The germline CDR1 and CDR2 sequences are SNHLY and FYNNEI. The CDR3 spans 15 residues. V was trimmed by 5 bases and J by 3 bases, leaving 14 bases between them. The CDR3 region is CASSPNRAPNQPQHF. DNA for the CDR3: TGTGCCAGCAGTCCAAACCGGGCTCCCAATCAGCCCCAGCATTTT.

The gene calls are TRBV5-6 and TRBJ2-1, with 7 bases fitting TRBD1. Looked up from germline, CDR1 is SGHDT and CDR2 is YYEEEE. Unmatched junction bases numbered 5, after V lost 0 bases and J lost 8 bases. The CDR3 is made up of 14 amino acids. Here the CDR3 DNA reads TGTGCCAGCAGCTTGGTCGGCAGGGGGTATGAGCAGTTCTTC. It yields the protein CASSLVGRGYEQFF.

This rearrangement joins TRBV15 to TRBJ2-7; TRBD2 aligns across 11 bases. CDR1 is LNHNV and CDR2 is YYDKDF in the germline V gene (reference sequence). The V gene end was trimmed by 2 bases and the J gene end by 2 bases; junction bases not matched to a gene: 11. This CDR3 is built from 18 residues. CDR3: CATSRTDLLAGVAYEQYF. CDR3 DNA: TGTGCCACCAGCAGAACTGACCTACTAGCGGGAGTCGCCTACGAGCAGTACTTC. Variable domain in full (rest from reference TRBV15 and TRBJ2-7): DAMVIQNPRYQVTQFGKPVTLSCSQTLNHNVMYWYQQKSSQAPKLLFHYYDKDFNNEADTPDNFQSRRPNTSFCFLDIRSPGLGDTAMYLCATSRTDLLAGVAYEQYFGPGTRLTVT.

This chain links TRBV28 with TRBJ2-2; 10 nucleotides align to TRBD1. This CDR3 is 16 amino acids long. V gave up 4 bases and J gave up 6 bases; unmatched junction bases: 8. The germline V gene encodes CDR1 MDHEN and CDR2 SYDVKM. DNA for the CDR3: TGTGCCAGCAGTTCTTCCGGACAGGGGGTCGCCGGGGAGCTGTTTTTT. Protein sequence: CASSSSGQGVAGELFF.

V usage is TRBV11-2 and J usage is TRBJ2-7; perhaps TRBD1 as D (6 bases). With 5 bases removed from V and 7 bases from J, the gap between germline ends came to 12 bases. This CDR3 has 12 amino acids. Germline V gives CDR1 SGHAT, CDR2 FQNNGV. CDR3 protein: CASSATGSEQYF. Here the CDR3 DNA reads TGTGCCAGCAGCGCGACAGGTTCGGAGCAGTACTTC.

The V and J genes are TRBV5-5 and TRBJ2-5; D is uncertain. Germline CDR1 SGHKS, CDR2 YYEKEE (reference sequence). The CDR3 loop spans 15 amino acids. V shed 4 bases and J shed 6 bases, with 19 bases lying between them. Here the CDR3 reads CASSRGPEDVQTQYF. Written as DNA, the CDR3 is TGTGCCAGCAGCCGCGGCCCCGAAGACGTGCAGACCCAGTACTTC.

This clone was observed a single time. Here the CDR3 reads CASRGLAGLKGYEQYF. The CDR3 DNA follows: TGTGCCAGCAGAGGGCTAGCGGGCCTGAAGGGTTACGAGCAGTACTTC. The chain is built from TRBV6-4 and TRBJ2-7; 8 bases align to TRBD2. The V segment lost 6 bases and the J segment 4 bases; nucleotides outside the gene matches: 14. The CDR3 spans 16 residues. Germline CDR1 and CDR2: MRHNA and SNTAGT.

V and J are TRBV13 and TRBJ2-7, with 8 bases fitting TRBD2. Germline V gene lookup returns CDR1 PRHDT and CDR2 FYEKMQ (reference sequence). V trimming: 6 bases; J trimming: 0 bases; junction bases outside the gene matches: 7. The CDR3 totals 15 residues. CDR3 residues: CASRQAGGVSYEQYF. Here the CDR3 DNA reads TGTGCCAGCAGACAGGCGGGGGGCGTCTCCTACGAGCAGTACTTC.

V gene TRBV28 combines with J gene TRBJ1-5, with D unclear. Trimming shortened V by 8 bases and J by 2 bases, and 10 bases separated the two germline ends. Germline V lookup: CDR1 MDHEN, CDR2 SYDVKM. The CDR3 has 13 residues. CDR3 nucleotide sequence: TGTGCCAGCCAAGGGTTTGGCAATCAGCCCCAGCATTTT. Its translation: CASQGFGNQPQHF.

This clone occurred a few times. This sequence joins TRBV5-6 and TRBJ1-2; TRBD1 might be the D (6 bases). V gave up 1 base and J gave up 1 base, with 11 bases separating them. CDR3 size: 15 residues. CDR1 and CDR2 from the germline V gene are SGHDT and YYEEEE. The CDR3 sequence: CASSLRTDFNYGYTF. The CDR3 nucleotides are TGTGCCAGCAGCTTGAGGACAGACTTTAACTATGGCTACACCTTC.

Written as DNA, the CDR3 is TGTGCCAGCAGTTACATCTTATCGACAGGGCAGCCCCAGCATTTT. Translation: CASSYILSTGQPQHF. The chain employs TRBV6-6 and TRBJ1-5; 7 nucleotides agree with TRBD1. The V segment lost 2 bases and the J segment 7 bases; nucleotides outside the gene matches: 8. The V gene's germline CDR1 is MNHNY and CDR2 SVGAGI (reference sequence). The CDR3 has 15 residues.

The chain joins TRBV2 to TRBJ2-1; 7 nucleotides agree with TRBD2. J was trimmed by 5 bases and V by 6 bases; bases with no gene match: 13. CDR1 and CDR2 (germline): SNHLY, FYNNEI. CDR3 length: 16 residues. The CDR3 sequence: CASSDPVSGKNNEQFF. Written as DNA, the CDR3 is TGTGCCAGCAGCGACCCAGTGAGCGGGAAGAACAATGAGCAGTTCTTC.

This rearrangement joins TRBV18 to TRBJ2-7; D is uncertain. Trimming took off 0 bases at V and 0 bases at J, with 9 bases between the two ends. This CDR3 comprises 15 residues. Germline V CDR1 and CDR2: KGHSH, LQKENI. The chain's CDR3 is CASSPPNAISYEQYF. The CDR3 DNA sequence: TGTGCCAGCTCACCACCGAATGCAATCTCCTACGAGCAGTACTTC. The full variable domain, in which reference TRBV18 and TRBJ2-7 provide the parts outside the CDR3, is NAGVMQNPRHLVRRRGQEARLRCSPMKGHSHVYWYRQLPEEGLKFMVYLQKENIIDESGMPKERFSAEFPKEGPSILRIQQVVRGDSAAYFCASSPPNAISYEQYFGPGTRLTVT.

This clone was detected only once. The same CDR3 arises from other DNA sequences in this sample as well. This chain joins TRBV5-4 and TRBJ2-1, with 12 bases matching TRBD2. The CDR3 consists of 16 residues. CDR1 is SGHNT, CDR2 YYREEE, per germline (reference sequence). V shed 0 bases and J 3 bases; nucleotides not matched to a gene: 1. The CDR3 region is CASSLGLAGDYNEQFF. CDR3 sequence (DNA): TGTGCCAGCAGCTTGGGACTAGCGGGAGACTACAATGAGCAGTTCTTC. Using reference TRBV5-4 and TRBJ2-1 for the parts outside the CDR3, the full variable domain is ETGVTQSPTHLIKTRGQQVTLRCSSQSGHNTVSWYQQALGQGPQFIFQYYREEENGRGNFPPRFSGLQFPNYSSELNVNALELDDSALYLCASSLGLAGDYNEQFFGPGTRLTVL.

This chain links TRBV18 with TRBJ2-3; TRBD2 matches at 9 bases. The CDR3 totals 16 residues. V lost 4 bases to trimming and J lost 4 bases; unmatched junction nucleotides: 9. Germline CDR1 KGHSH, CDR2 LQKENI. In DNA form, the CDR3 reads TGTGCCAGCTCACAGCTTAGCGGGAGTTATTCAGATACGCAGTATTTT. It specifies CASSQLSGSYSDTQYF.

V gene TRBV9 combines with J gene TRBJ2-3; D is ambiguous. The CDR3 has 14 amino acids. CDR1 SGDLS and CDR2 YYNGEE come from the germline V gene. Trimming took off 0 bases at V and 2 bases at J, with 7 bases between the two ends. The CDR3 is CASSVAWVTDTQYF. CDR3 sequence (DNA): TGTGCCAGCAGCGTAGCTTGGGTCACAGATACGCAGTATTTT.

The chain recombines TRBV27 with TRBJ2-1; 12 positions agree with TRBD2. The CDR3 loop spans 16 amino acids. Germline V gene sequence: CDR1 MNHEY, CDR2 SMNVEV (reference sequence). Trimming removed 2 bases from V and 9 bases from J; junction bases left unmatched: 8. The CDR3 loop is CASSLLAGGPRGEQFF. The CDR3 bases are TGTGCCAGCAGTTTACTAGCGGGAGGGCCCAGGGGTGAGCAGTTCTTC.

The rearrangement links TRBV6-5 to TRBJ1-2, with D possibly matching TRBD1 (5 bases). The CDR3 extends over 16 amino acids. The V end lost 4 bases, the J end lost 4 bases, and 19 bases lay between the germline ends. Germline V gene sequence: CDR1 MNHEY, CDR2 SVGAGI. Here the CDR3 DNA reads TGTGCCAGCAGTTTAATTAGAAGGGACTCCACCTATGGCTACACCTTC. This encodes CASSLIRRDSTYGYTF.

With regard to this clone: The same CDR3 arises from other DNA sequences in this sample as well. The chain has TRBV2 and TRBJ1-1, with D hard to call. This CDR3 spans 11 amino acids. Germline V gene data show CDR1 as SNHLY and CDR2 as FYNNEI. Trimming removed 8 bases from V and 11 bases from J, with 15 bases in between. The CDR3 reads CASLGRSLAFF. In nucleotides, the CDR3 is TGTGCCAGCCTCGGGCGGAGTTTGGCTTTCTTT.

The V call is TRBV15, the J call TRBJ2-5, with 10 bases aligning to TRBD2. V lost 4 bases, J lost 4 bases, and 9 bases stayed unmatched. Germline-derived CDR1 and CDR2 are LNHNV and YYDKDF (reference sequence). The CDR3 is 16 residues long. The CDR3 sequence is CATSTRTSGGGETQYF. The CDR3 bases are TGTGCCACCAGCACCCGGACTAGCGGAGGCGGAGAGACCCAGTACTTC.